These 2 T cell receptor beta chains share one sample of origin, sequenced in a study of blood T cell repertoires in COVID-19. The protocol was immunoSEQ multiplex PCR, while the TCRdb copy is restricted to in-frame clones and leaves out a portion. Seen here are some 110,000 clones, about nine tenths observed once, and the top ten hold 7.9%. The sample comprised peripheral blood. The receptors derive from a man between 65 and 85 years old who had recovered from COVID-19.

The chain couples TRBV5-1 to TRBJ2-3; no firm D call. Per the germline V gene, CDR1 is SGHRS and CDR2 is YFSETQ. Trimming left V 1 base short and J 4 bases short, with 10 bases between. CDR3 size: 14 residues. CDR3 nucleotide sequence: TGCGCCAGCAGCTTGCTCGCGTCGCCAGATACGCAGTATTTT. This codes for CASSLLASPDTQYF.

The genes are TRBV4-3 and TRBJ2-1; 12 bases fit TRBD2. Germline lookup yields CDR1 LGHNA and CDR2 YSLEER. The V segment lost 0 bases and the J segment 5 bases; nucleotides outside the gene matches: 5. The CDR3 spans 17 residues. The CDR3 region is CASSQDQRLAGDNEQFF. CDR3 bases: TGCGCCAGCAGCCAAGATCAACGACTAGCGGGAGACAATGAGCAGTTCTTC.